The present T cell receptor (beta chain) was sequenced within a study of cytomegalovirus exposure and HLA in healthy donors. Study context: T cells numbering around 190 million yielded fewer than 140 million unique TCR beta sequences in an earlier analysis. Among several hundred genotyped donors, about 83% fell in the Caucasian-associated ancestry cluster. Study-level points and caveats: Rare TCR sequences predominated, though certain public TCRs were found in many donors.

Trimming removed 5 bases at V and 3 bases at J, with 13 bases between. Germline CDR1 and CDR2: MNHEY and SVGAGI. This CDR3 region has 14 residues. 13 Jbeta primers and 60 Vbeta primers were used for the PCR. Profiling relied on immunoSEQ multiplex PCR, and the TCRdb table lists in-frame clones only, not all of them. The sample records 130,000 to 150,000 clones, approximately 80% being singletons. A note on this clone: Its specificity is not known.

The gene calls are TRBV6-5 and TRBJ1-2; D unresolved. Sequencing input: PBMCs. This receptor was identified in a male donor in good health and CMV-seronegative. The CDR3 DNA reads as TGTGCCAGCAGTCCCTCCGGGATCCACTATGGCTACACCTTC. Encoded protein: CASSPSGIHYGYTF.